Below are 28 T cell receptor beta chains sequenced from a single sample in a study of OX40 agonist ivuxolimab in advanced cancers. Libraries were prepared by immunoSEQ multiplex PCR; TCRdb keeps only in-frame clonotypes and omits some of them. This table holds 70,000 or so clones, 88% found once. Sample: CD4+ or CD8+ T cells sorted from blood, taken in a trial of the OX40 agonist ivuxolimab. The receptors were sampled from an adult with an advanced solid tumor such as melanoma, head and neck, liver or kidney cancer.

The chain carries TRBV18 and TRBJ2-7, with unresolved D. The germline gives CDR1 KGHSH, CDR2 LQKENI. V shed 5 bases and J shed 7 bases, with 9 bases lying between them. This CDR3 has 11 residues. The CDR3 DNA reads as TGTGCCAGCTCATCAGAGAGGGAGCAGTACTTC. Translating it yields CASSSEREQYF.

The rearrangement uses TRBV19 and TRBJ2-7, with D maybe TRBD2 (6 bases). The V and J ends lost 1 base and 2 bases respectively, with 15 bases between them. This CDR3 has 16 amino acids. Germline V gene sequence: CDR1 LNHDA, CDR2 SQIVND (reference sequence). The CDR3 sequence: CASSIVAGPITYEQYF. The CDR3 DNA is TGTGCCAGTAGTATAGTCGCGGGGCCGATCACCTACGAGCAGTACTTC.

The CDR3: CAISESRGEAYEQYF. The CDR3, as DNA: TGTGCCATCAGTGAGTCGCGGGGAGAGGCCTACGAGCAGTACTTC. V is TRBV10-3 and J is TRBJ2-7; D may be TRBD2 (6 bases). The germline CDR1 and CDR2 sequences are ENHRY and SYGVKD. V was pared by 0 bases and J by 2 bases, with 11 bases between. There are 15 residues in the CDR3.

J is TRBJ1-1 and V is TRBV27; D remains unclear. Trimming took off 3 bases at V and 0 bases at J, with 14 bases between the two ends. The CDR3 spans 16 residues. Germline V CDR1 and CDR2: MNHEY, SMNVEV (reference sequence). The CDR3 sequence: CASSLRAIALNTEAFF. CDR3 nucleotide sequence: TGTGCCAGCAGTTTGCGGGCTATTGCCTTGAACACTGAAGCTTTCTTT.

The chain combines TRBV27 with TRBJ1-1; 8 bases match TRBD1. Germline assignment: CDR1 MNHEY and CDR2 SMNVEV (reference sequence). The junction had 4 bases not matched to a gene; V was cut back by 3 bases and J by 4 bases. The CDR3 spans 14 residues. The CDR3 nucleotides are TGTGCCAGCAGTTTCCGGGACAGGCGCACTGAAGCTTTCTTT. This codes for CASSFRDRRTEAFF.

The gene calls are TRBV28 and TRBJ2-5; D tentatively fits TRBD1 or TRBD2 (5 bases each). The CDR3 loop spans 14 amino acids. V was shortened by 3 bases and J by 2 bases, with 10 bases between the two germline ends. In germline, CDR1 is MDHEN, CDR2 SYDVKM. CDR3 region: CASSFAGGQETQYF. The CDR3 nucleotides are TGTGCCAGCAGTTTCGCTGGGGGACAAGAGACCCAGTACTTC.

The chain links TRBV6-5 to TRBJ2-7, with 7 bases that match TRBD1. CDR3 length: 15 amino acids. The germline gives CDR1 MNHEY, CDR2 SVGAGI. Germline trimming cut 5 bases from V and 0 bases from J; bases unmatched to any gene: 7. DNA of the CDR3: TGTGCCAGCAGTGGGCAGGGACAGATCTCCTACGAGCAGTACTTC. It translates to CASSGQGQISYEQYF.

This clone was seen once. This chain joins TRBV4-2 and TRBJ1-2; 7 bases are a match to TRBD1. The V gene end was trimmed by 1 base and the J gene end by 2 bases; junction bases not matched to a gene: 4. This CDR3 region has 15 residues. Germline V CDR1 and CDR2: LGHNA, YNFKEQ. The CDR3 spells CASSQGQGVNYGYTF. The DNA of the CDR3 is TGTGCCAGCAGCCAAGGTCAGGGGGTGAACTATGGCTACACCTTC.

The genes are TRBV4-1 and TRBJ2-3, with 7 nucleotides matching TRBD1. This CDR3 spans 15 amino acids. Losses at the gene ends were 1 base for V and 4 bases for J; bases not matched to a gene: 5. The germline V gene encodes CDR1 MGHRA and CDR2 YSYEKL. CDR3 sequence reads: CASSQGGRGPDTQYF. The CDR3 DNA reads as TGCGCCAGCAGCCAAGGGGGTAGGGGGCCAGATACGCAGTATTTT.

J is TRBJ1-1 and V is TRBV5-1; 8 nucleotides agree with TRBD1. Unmatched junction bases numbered 16, after V lost 5 bases and J lost 4 bases. The CDR3 contains 17 residues. Germline CDR1 is SGHRS and CDR2 is YFSETQ. CDR3 loop: CASSIGQGARRSTEAFF. CDR3 sequence (DNA): TGCGCCAGCAGTATAGGGCAGGGGGCAAGAAGGAGCACTGAAGCTTTCTTT.

In regard to this clone: This CDR3 is also generated by other DNA sequences in the sample. The CDR3 sequence is CASSPGTANTEAFF. The CDR3 nucleotides read TGTGCCAGCTCACCCGGGACGGCGAACACTGAAGCTTTCTTT. The chain has TRBV18 and TRBJ1-1, with a weak D call TRBD1 (5 bases). The CDR3 covers 14 residues. The V and J ends lost 3 bases and 1 base respectively, with 9 bases between them. From germline, CDR1 is KGHSH and CDR2 LQKENI.

This rearrangement joins TRBV15 to TRBJ2-1; D may match TRBD1 or TRBD2 (5 bases each). Germline V gene lookup returns CDR1 LNHNV and CDR2 YYDKDF (reference sequence). Trimming cost V 5 bases and J 10 bases, with 12 bases left between them. CDR3 length: 12 amino acids. The CDR3 sequence is CATSPERDEQFF. In nucleotides, the CDR3 is TGTGCCACCAGCCCCGAAAGGGACGAGCAGTTCTTC. Full variable domain (remainder filled in from reference TRBV15 and TRBJ2-1): DAMVIQNPRYQVTQFGKPVTLSCSQTLNHNVMYWYQQKSSQAPKLLFHYYDKDFNNEADTPDNFQSRRPNTSFCFLDIRSPGLGDTAMYLCATSPERDEQFFGPGTRLTVL.

V and J are TRBV7-6 and TRBJ1-3, with 7 nucleotides matching TRBD1. The length of the CDR3 is 18 residues. Per the germline V gene, CDR1 is SGHVS and CDR2 is FNYEAQ. V dropped 5 bases and J dropped 3; count of bases not matched to a gene: 16. CDR3 loop: CASSPTYNRQGSGNTIYF. CDR3 DNA: TGTGCCAGCAGCCCCACCTACAACCGACAGGGAAGTGGAAACACCATATATTTT.

The chain is built from TRBV27 and TRBJ1-2; 8 bases align to TRBD1. Unmatched junction bases numbered 15, after V lost 5 bases and J lost 10 bases. In germline, CDR1 is MNHEY, CDR2 SMNVEV (reference sequence). This CDR3 contains 15 residues. The CDR3 region has the DNA TGTGCCAGCAGTGCACGCGGCGACAGGGGAAACGACTACACCTTC. Protein product: CASSARGDRGNDYTF.

This clone showed up just once. The V and J genes are TRBV7-2 and TRBJ1-6; 9 positions agree with TRBD1. CDR3 size: 14 residues. CDR1 and CDR2 (germline): SGHTA, FQGNSA. The trim removed 7 bases at V and 7 bases at J, leaving 5 bases unmatched. The CDR3 bases are TGTGCCAGCACGCTGGGGACAGGGAATTCACCCCTCCACTTT. Translated: CASTLGTGNSPLHF.

CDR3 DNA sequence: TGTGCCAGCAGCCCCCAGCGGGGGGGCTACGAGCAGTACTTC. It yields the protein CASSPQRGGYEQYF. This rearrangement joins TRBV9 to TRBJ2-7; TRBD2 agrees at 10 bases. The CDR3 is 14 amino acids. Trimming removed 4 bases from V and 3 bases from J; junction bases left unmatched: 4. Germline CDR1 and CDR2: SGDLS and YYNGEE.

On this clone itself: The sample has other DNA sequences that encode this CDR3 too. This chain uses TRBV6-5 with TRBJ1-4; no clear D. This CDR3 spans 15 amino acids. Looked up from germline, CDR1 is MNHEY and CDR2 is SVGAGI. V lost 0 bases and J 7 bases, leaving 12 bases between the germline ends. CDR3 residues: CASSYSKGRSEKLFF. The DNA for the CDR3 is TGTGCCAGCAGTTACTCGAAGGGCAGATCTGAAAAACTGTTTTTT.

The chain combines TRBV2 with TRBJ1-2; 10 positions match TRBD1. There are 14 residues in the CDR3. Germline trimming cut 5 bases from V and 7 bases from J; bases unmatched to any gene: 7. Germline V lookup: CDR1 SNHLY, CDR2 FYNNEI. Here the CDR3 reads CASSLRQGASGYTF. CDR3 nucleotides: TGTGCCAGCAGTCTACGACAGGGGGCGTCTGGCTACACCTTC.

The chain is built from TRBV5-1 and TRBJ2-2, with D tentatively TRBD2 (5 bases). Germline V lookup: CDR1 SGHRS, CDR2 YFSETQ. The CDR3 spans 15 residues. Trimming removed 6 bases from V and 3 bases from J, with 15 bases in between. This CDR3 reads CASKKTGIDTGELFF. Written as DNA, the CDR3 is TGCGCCAGCAAAAAAACCGGGATCGACACCGGGGAGCTGTTTTTT. Full variable domain (remainder filled in from reference TRBV5-1 and TRBJ2-2): KAGVTQTPRYLIKTRGQQVTLSCSPISGHRSVSWYQQTPGQGLQFLFEYFSETQRNKGNFPGRFSGRQFSNSRSEMNVSTLELGDSALYLCASKKTGIDTGELFFGEGSRLTVL.

This rearrangement joins TRBV7-9 to TRBJ2-3; D might be TRBD1 or TRBD2, each matching 6 bases. The CDR3 is made up of 17 amino acids. Trimming stripped 2 bases from V and 0 bases from J, with 15 bases between. From germline, CDR1 is SEHNR and CDR2 FQNEAQ (reference sequence). CDR3 coding DNA: TGTGCCAGCAGCTTAAGGGGGACTGCCGCTAGCACAGATACGCAGTATTTT. It translates to CASSLRGTAASTDTQYF.

The chain links TRBV27 to TRBJ2-5, with D possibly TRBD2 on 6 matching bases. CDR3 size: 15 residues. CDR1 and CDR2 from the germline V gene are MNHEY and SMNVEV (reference sequence). V lost 2 bases to trimming and J lost 5 bases, with 15 bases between them. The CDR3 DNA sequence: TGTGCCAGCAGTTTACGGGGCGGGGTGGGGGAGACCCAGTACTTC. Protein sequence: CASSLRGGVGETQYF.

The gene calls are TRBV19 and TRBJ2-6; 11 bases map to TRBD1. Germline trimming cut 10 bases from V and 2 bases from J; bases unmatched to any gene: 7. The germline V gene has CDR1 LNHDA and CDR2 SQIVND (reference sequence). This CDR3 is built from 16 residues. The CDR3 is CATQGQGAAGANVLTF. CDR3 bases: TGTGCCACCCAAGGACAGGGGGCCGCTGGGGCCAACGTCCTGACTTTC.

The chain couples TRBV28 to TRBJ2-1; D might be TRBD1 (6 bases). Deletions cut 7 bases from V and 5 bases from J, with 18 bases between. The CDR3 runs 15 residues. CDR1 is MDHEN and CDR2 is SYDVKM in the germline V gene. The DNA for the CDR3 is TGTGCCAGCATAGCTGTTGGGCAGGGGCACAATGAGCAGTTCTTC. This gives the protein CASIAVGQGHNEQFF.

The V call is TRBV11-2, the J call TRBJ2-5; D perhaps matches TRBD2 (6 bases). Germline CDR1 is SGHAT and CDR2 is FQNNGV. CDR3 length: 14 amino acids. V lost 4 bases, J lost 4 bases, and 13 bases lay in between. CDR3: CASSSGTLTETQYF. The CDR3 DNA is TGTGCCAGCAGCTCCGGGACTCTTACAGAGACCCAGTACTTC.

With respect to this clone: The junction shows a germline mismatch at one end, possibly a read error. This sequence joins TRBV7-7 and TRBJ2-1; D is possibly TRBD1 (5 bases). Germline values: CDR1 SSHAT, CDR2 FNYEAQ (reference sequence). The CDR3 contains 15 residues. The DNA for the CDR3 is TGTGCTAGCAGCTTAGTGGCAGGGTCCTACAATGAGCAGTTCTTC. This sequence encodes CASSLVAGSYNEQFF.

This sequence joins TRBV25-1 and TRBJ1-3; D gene unclear. Trimming pared 3 bases from V and 5 bases from J, leaving 8 bases between. Germline-derived CDR1 and CDR2 are MGHDK and SYGVNS. The CDR3 is 13 residues long. This CDR3 reads CASSEHSRNTIYF. The CDR3 DNA is TGTGCCAGCAGTGAGCATTCCCGAAACACCATATATTTT.

The chain is built from TRBV5-1 and TRBJ2-5, with 9 nucleotides matching TRBD1. Trimming cost V 4 bases and J 5 bases; bases outside gene matches: 9. The CDR3 length is 15 residues. Per the germline V gene, CDR1 is SGHRS and CDR2 is YFSETQ. As DNA, the CDR3 is TGCGCCAGCAGCCCGACTGGGGACAGGGTGGAGACCCAGTACTTC. Residues: CASSPTGDRVETQYF.

The table lists this clone with a few counts. The V and J genes are TRBV19 and TRBJ1-5; D gene ambiguous. CDR1 and CDR2 from the germline V gene are LNHDA and SQIVND (reference sequence). V lost 5 bases to trimming and J lost 7 bases, with 21 bases between them. This CDR3 comprises 16 residues. For the CDR3, the DNA is TGTGCCAGTAGTGAGGGTGTTCGGACTGCAAGGCAGCCCCAGCATTTT. This sequence encodes CASSEGVRTARQPQHF.